A selection of T cell receptor beta chains follows, all from one sample in a study of T-cell memory formation after mild COVID-19. TCRdb redid the calling of the 5' RACE reads with MiXCR, one entry per CDR3 protein. The table records roughly 200,000 distinct CDR3 sequences, 16% of them present only once. The specimen was PBMCs or a T cell subset sorted from them (not recorded which). The receptors were gathered from an adult woman who had mild COVID-19 (a few samples of this study predate the infection). Cell type and time point are not known. Both conserved end residues are part of each CDR3. A D gene is named only where the DNA matches it firmly. Clone size, where shown, is once, few, many, or a class for clones that have expanded.

j_gene,abundance,v_gene,d_gene,CDR3aa,CDR3nt
TRBJ1-1,.,TRBV29-1,.,CSVDRSNTEAFF,TGCAGCGTTGACAGGAGCAACACTGAAGCTTTCTTT
TRBJ2-5,few,TRBV7-2,TRBD1,CASSLPGTGKETQYF,TGTGCCAGCAGCTTACCCGGGACAGGGAAAGAGACCCAGTACTTC
TRBJ2-5,.,TRBV2,TRBD2,CASSSTSGFQETQYF,TGTGCCAGCAGTTCGACTAGCGGGTTCCAAGAGACCCAGTACTTC
TRBJ2-7,.,TRBV9,.,CASSWGAETYYEQYF,TGTGCCAGCAGTTGGGGAGCCGAAACCTACTACGAGCAGTACTTC
TRBJ1-1,few,TRBV5-1,.,CASSLDEPGKGSGAFF,TGCGCCAGCAGCTTGGACGAACCAGGGAAAGGCTCTGGTGCTTTCTTT
TRBJ2-1,few,TRBV7-9,TRBD2,CASKRERFVEQFF,TGTGCCAGCAAGCGGGAGAGGTTCGTTGAGCAGTTCTTC
TRBJ1-2,few,TRBV28,.,CASSLLKGIYGYTF,TGTGCCAGCAGTTTGCTCAAAGGGATATATGGCTACACCTTC
TRBJ1-1,few,TRBV19,.,CASSYREEGTEAFF,TGTGCCAGTAGTTACAGGGAGGAAGGCACTGAAGCTTTCTTT
TRBJ2-5,many,TRBV28,TRBD1,CASSLHRDRWETQYF,TGTGCCAGCAGTTTACACCGGGACAGGTGGGAGACCCAGTACTTC
TRBJ1-1,.,TRBV7-2,.,CASSNGLHTEAFF,TGTGCCAGCAGCAACGGACTGCACACTGAAGCTTTCTTT
TRBJ2-1,.,TRBV20-1,TRBD2,CSARDLRIAGFSYNEQFF,TGCAGTGCTAGAGATCTCAGAATAGCGGGATTCTCCTACAATGAGCAGTTCTTC
TRBJ2-1,few,TRBV29-1,.,CSVPGWIGNEQFF,TGCAGCGTTCCAGGGTGGATAGGGAATGAGCAGTTCTTC
TRBJ1-2,.,TRBV5-5,.,CASSLYSVYGYTF,TGTGCCAGCAGCTTGTACTCAGTCTATGGCTACACCTTC
TRBJ2-3,few,TRBV21-1,.,CASSKSGKTDTQYF,TGTGCCAGCAGCAAATCGGGCAAAACAGATACGCAGTATTTT
TRBJ1-1,.,TRBV18,.,CASSPERSTEAFF,TGTGCCAGCTCACCAGAGAGGAGCACTGAAGCTTTCTTT
TRBJ2-5,few,TRBV7-8,.,CASSLGPRVDHQETQYF,TGTGCCAGCAGCTTAGGTCCGAGGGTAGATCATCAAGAGACCCAGTACTTC
TRBJ2-7,few,TRBV7-8,TRBD2,CASSFALAGGYEQYF,TGTGCCAGCAGTTTCGCTCTAGCGGGAGGGTACGAGCAGTACTTC
TRBJ2-2,.,TRBV7-2,.,CASSSEGRGTGELFF,TGTGCCAGCAGCTCCGAAGGGAGAGGGACCGGGGAGCTGTTTTTT
TRBJ2-7,many,TRBV20-1,TRBD1,CSAAGQGFEQYF,TGCAGTGCAGCGGGACAGGGCTTCGAGCAGTACTTC
TRBJ2-7,few,TRBV3-1,.,CASSQRLDNEQYF,TGTGCCAGCAGCCAACGCCTAGACAACGAGCAGTACTTC
TRBJ2-3,few,TRBV7-9,.,CASSLGWWGLAPKADTQYF,TGTGCCAGCAGCTTAGGGTGGTGGGGGCTAGCGCCAAAGGCAGATACGCAGTATTTT
TRBJ1-2,.,TRBV6-5,TRBD1,CASSYSRDRYGYTF,TGTGCCAGCAGTTACTCCCGGGACAGATATGGCTACACCTTC
TRBJ1-1,.,TRBV5-5,.,CASSLAEVDRTEAFF,TGTGCCAGCAGCTTGGCCGAGGTGGACCGGACTGAAGCTTTCTTT
TRBJ2-3,.,TRBV29-1,TRBD1,CSVEDGTGATDTQYF,TGCAGCGTTGAAGATGGGACAGGGGCCACAGATACGCAGTATTTT
TRBJ2-1,many,TRBV7-2,TRBD2,CASSPTHASGINNEQFF,TGTGCCAGCAGCCCCACCCACGCTAGCGGGATCAACAATGAGCAGTTCTTC
TRBJ2-7,many,TRBV20-1,.,CSAAVRLNEQYF,TGCAGTGCTGCCGTCCGGCTTAACGAGCAGTACTTC
TRBJ2-5,.,TRBV5-1,TRBD2,CASSSLSAGGRETQYF,TGCGCCAGCAGCTCCCTTTCAGCGGGAGGTCGAGAGACCCAGTACTTC
TRBJ2-1,few,TRBV5-1,.,CASSFSGDSYNEQFF,TGCGCCAGCAGCTTTAGCGGTGACTCCTACAATGAGCAGTTCTTC
TRBJ1-2,.,TRBV3-1,.,CASSQDNQGNYGYTF,TGTGCCAGCAGCCAAGATAATCAGGGGAACTATGGCTACACCTTC
TRBJ2-3,few,TRBV7-3,.,CASSLSGVATDTQYF,TGTGCCAGCAGCTTATCAGGGGTGGCCACAGATACGCAGTATTTT
TRBJ1-5,.,TRBV20-1,.,CSARKGGVYSNQPQHF,TGCAGTGCTAGGAAGGGGGGGGTATATAGCAATCAGCCCCAGCATTTT
TRBJ2-1,few,TRBV5-1,.,CASSLEGPLSYNEQFF,TGCGCCAGCAGCTTGGAAGGGCCTCTCTCCTACAATGAGCAGTTCTTC
TRBJ2-7,.,TRBV11-3,.,CASSWTGPQRNEQYF,TGTGCCAGCAGTTGGACCGGACCACAGCGCAACGAGCAGTACTTC
TRBJ1-2,.,TRBV4-1,TRBD1,CASSQATGDNYGYTF,TGCGCCAGCAGCCAAGCCACAGGGGATAACTATGGCTACACCTTC
TRBJ2-3,few,TRBV9,.,CASSVAGPDTQYF,TGTGCCAGCAGCGTAGCTGGGCCGGATACGCAGTATTTT
TRBJ2-5,.,TRBV15,.,CATSRVQETQYF,TGTGCCACCAGCAGAGTACAAGAGACCCAGTACTTC
TRBJ1-2,few,TRBV12-3/TRBV12-4,.,CASSFWQGASGGYTF,TGTGCCAGCAGTTTCTGGCAGGGAGCCAGTGGGGGCTACACCTTC